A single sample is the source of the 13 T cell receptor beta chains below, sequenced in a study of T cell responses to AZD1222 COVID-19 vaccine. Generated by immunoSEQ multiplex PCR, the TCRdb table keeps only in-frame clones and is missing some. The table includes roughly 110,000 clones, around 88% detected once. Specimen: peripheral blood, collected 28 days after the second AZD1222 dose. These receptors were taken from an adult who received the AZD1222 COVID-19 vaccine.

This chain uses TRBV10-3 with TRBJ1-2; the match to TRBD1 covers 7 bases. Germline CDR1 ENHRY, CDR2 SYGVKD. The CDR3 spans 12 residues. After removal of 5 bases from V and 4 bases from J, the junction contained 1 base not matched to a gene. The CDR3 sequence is CAISRQGYGYTF. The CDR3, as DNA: TGTGCCATCAGTCGACAGGGCTATGGCTACACCTTC.

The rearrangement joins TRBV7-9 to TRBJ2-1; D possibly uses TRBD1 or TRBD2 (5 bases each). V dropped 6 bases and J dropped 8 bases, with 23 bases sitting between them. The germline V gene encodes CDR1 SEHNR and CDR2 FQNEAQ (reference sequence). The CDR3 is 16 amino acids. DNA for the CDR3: TGTGCCAGCAGGGCCCCCGGGACCTCATCAGGCGATGAGCAGTTCTTC. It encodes CASRAPGTSSGDEQFF.

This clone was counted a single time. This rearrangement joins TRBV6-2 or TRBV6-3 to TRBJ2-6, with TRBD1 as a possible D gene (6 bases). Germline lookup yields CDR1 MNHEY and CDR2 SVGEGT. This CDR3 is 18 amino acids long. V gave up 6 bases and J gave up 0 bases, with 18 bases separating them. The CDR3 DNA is TGTGCCAGCAGCCTAACGGGACAAGCAGCCTCTGGGGCCAACGTCCTGACTTTC. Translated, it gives CASSLTGQAASGANVLTF.

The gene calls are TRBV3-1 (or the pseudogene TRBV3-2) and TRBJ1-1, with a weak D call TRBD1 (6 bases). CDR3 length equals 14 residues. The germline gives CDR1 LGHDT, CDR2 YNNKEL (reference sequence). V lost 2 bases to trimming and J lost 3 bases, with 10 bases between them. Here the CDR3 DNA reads TGTGCCAGCAGCCAAACGTCAGGGGACACTGAAGCTTTCTTT. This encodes CASSQTSGDTEAFF.

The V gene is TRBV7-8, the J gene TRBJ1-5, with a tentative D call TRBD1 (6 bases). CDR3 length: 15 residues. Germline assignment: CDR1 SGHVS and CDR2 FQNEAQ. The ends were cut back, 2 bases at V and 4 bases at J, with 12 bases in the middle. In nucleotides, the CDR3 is TGTGCCAGCAGCTTATACGAACAGGGAAATCAGCCCCAGCATTTT. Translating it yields CASSLYEQGNQPQHF. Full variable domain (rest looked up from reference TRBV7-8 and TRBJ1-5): GAGVSQSPRYKVAKRGQDVALRCDPISGHVSLFWYQQALGQGPEFLTYFQNEAQLDKSGLPSDRFFAERPEGSVSTLKIQRTQQEDSAVYLCASSLYEQGNQPQHFGDGTRLSIL.

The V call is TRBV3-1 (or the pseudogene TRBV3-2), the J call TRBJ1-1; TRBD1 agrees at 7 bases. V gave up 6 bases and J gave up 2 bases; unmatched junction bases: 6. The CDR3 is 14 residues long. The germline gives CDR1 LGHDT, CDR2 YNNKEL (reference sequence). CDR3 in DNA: TGTGCCAGCAGAAAGGGGGCTGCCAACACTGAAGCTTTCTTT. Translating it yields CASRKGAANTEAFF.

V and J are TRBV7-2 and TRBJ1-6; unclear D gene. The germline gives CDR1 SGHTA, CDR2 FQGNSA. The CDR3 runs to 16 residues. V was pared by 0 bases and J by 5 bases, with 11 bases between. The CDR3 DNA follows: TGTGCCAGCAGCTTAGCCCGGCAGTTAAATAATTCACCCCTCCACTTT. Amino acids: CASSLARQLNNSPLHF.

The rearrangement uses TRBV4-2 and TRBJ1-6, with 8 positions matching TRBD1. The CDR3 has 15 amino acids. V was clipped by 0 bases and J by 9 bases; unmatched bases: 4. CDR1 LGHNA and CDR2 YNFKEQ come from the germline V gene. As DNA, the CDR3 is TGTGCCAGCAGCCAAGAGTACAGGGGGTCTTCACCCCTCCACTTT. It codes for CASSQEYRGSSPLHF.

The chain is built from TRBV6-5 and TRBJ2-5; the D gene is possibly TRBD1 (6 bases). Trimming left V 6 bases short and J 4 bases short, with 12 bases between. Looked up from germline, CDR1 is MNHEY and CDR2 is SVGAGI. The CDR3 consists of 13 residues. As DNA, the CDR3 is TGTGCCAGCAGCCGACGACAGGCAGAGACCCAGTACTTC. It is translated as CASSRRQAETQYF.

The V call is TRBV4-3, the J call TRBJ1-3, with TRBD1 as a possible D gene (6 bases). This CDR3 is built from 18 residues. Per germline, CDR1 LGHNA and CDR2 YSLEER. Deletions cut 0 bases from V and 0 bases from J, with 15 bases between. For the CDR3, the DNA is TGCGCCAGCAGCCAAGAAGCAGGGGCGCGATTCTCTGGAAACACCATATATTTT. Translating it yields CASSQEAGARFSGNTIYF.

The CDR3 DNA reads TGTGCCAGCAGTCGGGGGCTCTACGAGCAGTACTTC. The encoded protein is CASSRGLYEQYF. The chain recombines TRBV6-2 or TRBV6-3 with TRBJ2-7; D assignment may be TRBD1 or TRBD2 (6 bases each). The CDR3 runs to 12 residues. V was cut by 5 bases and J by 3 bases, with 8 bases left in between. CDR1 is MNHEY, CDR2 SVGEGT, per germline.

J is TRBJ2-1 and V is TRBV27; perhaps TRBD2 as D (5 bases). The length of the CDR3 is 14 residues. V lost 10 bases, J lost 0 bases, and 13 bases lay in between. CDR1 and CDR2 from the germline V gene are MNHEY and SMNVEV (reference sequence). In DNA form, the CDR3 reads TGTGCCACCGCGGTTGGGAGCTCCTACAATGAGCAGTTCTTC. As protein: CATAVGSSYNEQFF.

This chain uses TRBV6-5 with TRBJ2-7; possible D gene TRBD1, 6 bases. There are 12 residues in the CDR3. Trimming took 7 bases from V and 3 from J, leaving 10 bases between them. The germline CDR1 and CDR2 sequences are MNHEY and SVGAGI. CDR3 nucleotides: TGTGCCAGCATTCAGGGGAACTACGAGCAGTACTTC. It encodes CASIQGNYEQYF.